This T cell receptor beta chain was recorded in a study of cytomegalovirus exposure and HLA in healthy donors. Per the germline V gene, CDR1 is SEHNR and CDR2 is FQNEAQ (reference sequence). CDR3 length: 16 residues. V lost 7 bases, J lost 4 bases, and 22 bases lay in between. This PCR relied on a set of 60 Vbeta primers and 13 Jbeta primers. The data were produced by immunoSEQ multiplex PCR, yet TCRdb's version contains in-frame clones alone and is incomplete. The repertoire holds about 130,000 clones, more than 65% seen once, with under 5% in the top ten. The V call is TRBV7-9, the J call TRBJ1-1, with D perhaps matching TRBD1 (5 bases). This TCR came from a man aged 18 to 30 in good health and CMV-seropositive. Sequencing was carried out using PBMCs. The DNA of the CDR3 is TGTGCCAGCACCTCAACAATAGGGGCGGGGACCACTGAAGCTTTCTTT. Residues: CASTSTIGAGTTEAFF. Combining the CDR3 with reference TRBV7-9 and TRBJ1-1 gives the whole variable domain DTGVSQNPRHKITKRGQNVTFRCDPISEHNRLYWYRQTLGQGPEFLTYFQNEAQLEKSRLLSDRFSAERPKGSFSTLEIQRTEQGDSAMYLCASTSTIGAGTTEAFFGQGTRLTVV.